The source of this T cell receptor beta chain is a study of T cell responses to AZD1222 COVID-19 vaccine. General study findings and limits: Clonal diversity may have been underestimated, and the donors were mostly white British, with more females than males. Elevations in Spike-specific TCR breadth and depth followed administration of two AZD1222 doses. Nearly half of spike-specific TCRs reportedly target unmutated variant regions.

A note on this clone: Its antigen is not identified.

Trimming pared 3 bases from V and 4 bases from J, leaving 18 bases between. The CDR3 is 17 residues long. In germline, CDR1 is MNHNS, CDR2 SASEGT. Repertoires were generated with immunoSEQ multiplex PCR, while TCRdb's copy carries only in-frame clones and drops some. Of approximately 92,000 clones detected, about 90% appear once; the ten largest clones hold 7.5%. The sample in question was peripheral blood, obtained on day 0 of AZD1222 vaccination. The chain carries TRBV6-1 and TRBJ2-2; perhaps D is TRBD1 or TRBD2 (5 bases each). The receptor's source is an adult in good health. The CDR3 region has the DNA TGTGCCAGCAGTGAGCGGCCGAGGTCTGGGGGCACCGGGGAGCTGTTTTTT. As protein: CASSERPRSGGTGELFF.